Each of the 21 T cell receptor beta chains below was sequenced from the same sample in a study of cytomegalovirus exposure and HLA in healthy donors. PCR amplification relied on 60 Vbeta primers (plus 13 Jbeta primers). The data were produced by immunoSEQ multiplex PCR, yet TCRdb's version contains in-frame clones alone and is incomplete. The sample lists 160,000 or so clones, approximately 86% occurring once. The sample consisted of PBMCs. All receptors derive from a woman aged 45-65 years in good health and CMV-seropositive.

V usage is TRBV2 and J usage is TRBJ1-2; TRBD1 agrees at 8 bases. This CDR3 spans 14 amino acids. Germline V gives CDR1 SNHLY, CDR2 FYNNEI. V lost 6 bases to trimming and J lost 8 bases; unmatched junction nucleotides: 11. CDR3 nucleotides: TGTGCCAGCAGGGTTGGACAGGGAGCCGGCGGCTACACCTTC. It translates to CASRVGQGAGGYTF.

The chain's CDR3 is CSVAHRDRSSYEQYF. In DNA form, the CDR3 reads TGCAGCGTTGCCCACCGGGACAGGAGCTCCTACGAGCAGTACTTC. The rearrangement joins TRBV29-1 to TRBJ2-7; 8 nucleotides match TRBD1. V trimming: 4 bases; J trimming: 0 bases; junction bases outside the gene matches: 8. CDR3 length: 15 residues. Germline CDR1 reads SQVTM; CDR2 reads ANQGSEA.

This chain links TRBV6-6 with TRBJ2-7; D is ambiguous. With 6 bases removed from V and 1 base from J, the gap between germline ends came to 7 bases. This CDR3 has 12 residues. Germline CDR1 MNHNY, CDR2 SVGAGI (reference sequence). The CDR3 DNA is TGTGCCAGCAGGGCCCAATCCTACGAGCAGTACTTC. Translating gives CASRAQSYEQYF.

This clone was seen once. This chain joins TRBV5-1 and TRBJ1-1; maybe TRBD1 (5 bases). Germline lookup yields CDR1 SGHRS and CDR2 YFSETQ. The V and J ends lost 0 bases and 4 bases respectively, with 13 bases between them. CDR3 length: 15 residues. The CDR3 coding sequence is TGCGCCAGCAGCTTGGCCCCTCTGGGGGGCACTGAAGCTTTCTTT. This codes for CASSLAPLGGTEAFF.

This chain links TRBV5-4 with TRBJ2-1; TRBD1 agrees at 8 bases. CDR1 is SGHNT, CDR2 YYREEE, per germline (reference sequence). This CDR3 is built from 14 residues. V shed 4 bases, J shed 4 bases, and the junction held 4 bases outside the gene matches. The CDR3 nucleotides are TGTGCCAGCAGCAGCCGGGACAGGTACAATGAGCAGTTCTTC. Translating it yields CASSSRDRYNEQFF.

The chain uses TRBV7-2 and TRBJ2-3; D may be TRBD2 (6 bases). This CDR3 has 18 residues. Per the germline V gene, CDR1 is SGHTA and CDR2 is FQGNSA. Trimming took off 5 bases at V and 0 bases at J, with 21 bases between the two ends. CDR3 in amino acids: CASSPRWGAGISTDTQYF. The CDR3 nucleotides are TGTGCCAGCAGCCCCCGTTGGGGTGCGGGGATTAGCACAGATACGCAGTATTTT.

CDR3 amino acids: CASSLNAGAGGASEAFF. CDR3 nucleotides: TGTGCCAGCAGTTTAAACGCGGGCGCGGGGGGCGCGTCTGAAGCTTTCTTT. The rearrangement links TRBV28 to TRBJ1-1; the D gene is possibly TRBD1 (6 bases). This CDR3 is built from 17 residues. Germline V lookup: CDR1 MDHEN, CDR2 SYDVKM. V was cut by 2 bases and J by 6 bases, with 22 bases left in between.

This clone has a handful of counts. This rearrangement joins TRBV5-8 to TRBJ2-1; D may be TRBD1 (6 bases). Germline V gives CDR1 SGHTS, CDR2 YDEGEE. Trimming took off 7 bases at V and 1 base at J, with 15 bases between the two ends. The CDR3 is 15 residues long. The CDR3 region has the DNA TGTGCCAGCGGCCCAGGGGTGAGGTCCTACAATGAGCAGTTCTTC. Protein sequence: CASGPGVRSYNEQFF.

The chain links TRBV30 to TRBJ1-1, with D uncertain. Trimming pared 1 base from V and 4 bases from J, leaving 10 bases between. Germline V gene sequence: CDR1 GTSNPN, CDR2 SVGIG (reference sequence). The CDR3 is 13 residues long. The CDR3 DNA reads TGTGCCTGGAGTGCGGGTGGATCCACTGAAGCTTTCTTT. Translating it yields CAWSAGGSTEAFF.

The chain is built from TRBV5-6 and TRBJ2-5; tentatively, D is TRBD2 (6 bases). The J call may be incorrect, as the DNA end agrees better with TRBJ2-7. The germline V gene encodes CDR1 SGHDT and CDR2 YYEEEE. CDR3 length: 16 residues. The CDR3, as DNA: TGTGCCAGCAGTTCATGGGGCGGGGTCACTACCTACGAGCAGTACTTC. It yields the protein CASSSWGGVTTYEQYF.

The genes are TRBV11-2 and TRBJ2-5, with D perhaps TRBD2 (5 bases). V was pared by 6 bases and J by 3 bases, with 14 bases between. The germline CDR1 and CDR2 sequences are SGHAT and FQNNGV. The CDR3 is made up of 14 amino acids. The DNA of the CDR3 is TGTGCCAGCAGGCTAGCTCCCACCAAAGAGACCCAGTACTTC. It is translated as CASRLAPTKETQYF.

The V call is TRBV6-6, the J call TRBJ1-2, with TRBD1 matching 8 bases. CDR1 is MNHNY and CDR2 is SVGAGI in the germline V gene (reference sequence). The J segment lost 6 bases and the V segment lost 5 bases, leaving 8 bases of the junction unmatched. This CDR3 spans 14 amino acids. The CDR3 DNA reads TGTGCCAGCAGTACCGGACAGGGTAGTGATGGCTACACCTTC. Residues: CASSTGQGSDGYTF.

The sample holds one count of this clone. The V gene is TRBV11-2, the J gene TRBJ2-2; 7 nucleotides match TRBD1. After removal of 4 bases from V and 4 bases from J, the junction contained 3 bases not matched to a gene. CDR3 length: 14 amino acids. The germline gives CDR1 SGHAT, CDR2 FQNNGV. The CDR3, as DNA: TGTGCCAGCAGCTCGGGACAGACCACCGGGGAGCTGTTTTTT. This gives the protein CASSSGQTTGELFF. The full variable domain, with the rest looked up from reference TRBV11-2 and TRBJ2-2, is EAGVAQSPRYKIIEKRQSVAFWCNPISGHATLYWYQQILGQGPKLLIQFQNNGVVDDSQLPKDRFSAERLKGVDSTLKIQPAKLEDSAVYLCASSSGQTTGELFFGEGSRLTVL.

The rearrangement uses TRBV5-6 and TRBJ2-1; 8 bases agree with TRBD1. Germline CDR1 is SGHDT and CDR2 is YYEEEE. Trimming took 6 bases from V and 7 from J; bases not matched to a gene: 12. The CDR3 totals 15 residues. This chain's CDR3 is CASTIDQGAGNEQFF. CDR3 in DNA: TGTGCCAGCACCATTGACCAGGGGGCTGGAAATGAGCAGTTCTTC.

The gene calls are TRBV6-5 and TRBJ2-3; 7 bases are a match to TRBD2. V lost 2 bases, J lost 4 bases, and 3 bases stayed unmatched. CDR3 length: 14 amino acids. CDR1 is MNHEY and CDR2 is SVGAGI in the germline V gene. CDR3 in amino acids: CASSYAGEADTQYF. CDR3 in DNA: TGTGCCAGCAGTTACGCGGGGGAGGCAGATACGCAGTATTTT.

This rearrangement joins TRBV5-4 to TRBJ1-6; D is undetermined. The CDR3 has 15 residues. Trimming took off 4 bases at V and 4 bases at J, with 12 bases between the two ends. The germline CDR1 and CDR2 sequences are SGHNT and YYREEE (reference sequence). As DNA, the CDR3 is TGTGCCAGCAGCACGAAGGTCGGGTATAATTCACCCCTCCACTTT. This encodes CASSTKVGYNSPLHF.

This clone appeared once. The chain links TRBV9 to TRBJ2-2; weak D call: TRBD2 (7 bases). The germline V and J ends were trimmed by 3 bases and 4 bases, with 13 bases remaining between them. The germline V gene encodes CDR1 SGDLS and CDR2 YYNGEE. This CDR3 region has 15 residues. For the CDR3, the DNA is TGTGCCAGCAGCGAGGGGGGGGGCTCCACCGGGGAGCTGTTTTTT. It yields the protein CASSEGGGSTGELFF. Together with reference TRBV9 and TRBJ2-2, the CDR3 gives the full variable domain: DSGVTQTPKHLITATGQRVTLRCSPRSGDLSVYWYQQSLDQGLQFLIQYYNGEERAKGNILERFSAQQFPDLHSELNLSSLELGDSALYFCASSEGGGSTGELFFGEGSRLTVL.

The V call is TRBV6-6, the J call TRBJ2-3; D possibly corresponds to TRBD2 (7 bases). This CDR3 is 14 amino acids long. From germline, CDR1 is MNHNY and CDR2 SVGAGI (reference sequence). V lost 2 bases, J lost 2 bases, and 8 bases lay in between. CDR3 amino acids: CASSYGGATDTQYF. CDR3 nucleotide sequence: TGTGCCAGCAGTTACGGGGGGGCCACAGATACGCAGTATTTT.

The chain combines TRBV11-2 with TRBJ1-6, with 8 bases fitting TRBD1. This CDR3 comprises 16 residues. CDR1 and CDR2 (germline): SGHAT, FQNNGV. After removal of 1 base from V and 10 bases from J, the junction contained 9 bases not matched to a gene. This CDR3 is CASSLVTPGGRSPLHF. The CDR3 nucleotides are TGTGCCAGCAGCTTAGTGACCCCAGGGGGCAGGTCACCCCTCCACTTT.

This sequence joins TRBV5-6 and TRBJ2-3; 10 bases are shared with TRBD1. The V and J ends lost 3 bases and 2 bases, in that order; junction bases with no gene match: 6. CDR3 length equals 16 residues. CDR1 SGHDT and CDR2 YYEEEE come from the germline V gene. CDR3 bases: TGTGCCAGCAGCTCAGACAGGGGGCGGACCACAGATACGCAGTATTTT. Translation gives CASSSDRGRTTDTQYF. Together with reference TRBV5-6 and TRBJ2-3, the CDR3 gives the full variable domain: DAGVTQSPTHLIKTRGQQVTLRCSPKSGHDTVSWYQQALGQGPQFIFQYYEEEERQRGNFPDRFSGHQFPNYSSELNVNALLLGDSALYLCASSSDRGRTTDTQYFGPGTRLTVL.

The chain recombines TRBV6-5 with TRBJ2-1; D is perhaps TRBD2 (6 bases). The V gene lost 2 bases and the J gene lost 0 bases, with 8 bases spanning the gap. Germline V CDR1 and CDR2: MNHEY, SVGAGI. The length of the CDR3 is 15 residues. DNA of the CDR3: TGTGCCAGCAGTTACAACGGGAGCTCCTACAATGAGCAGTTCTTC. Translation: CASSYNGSSYNEQFF.